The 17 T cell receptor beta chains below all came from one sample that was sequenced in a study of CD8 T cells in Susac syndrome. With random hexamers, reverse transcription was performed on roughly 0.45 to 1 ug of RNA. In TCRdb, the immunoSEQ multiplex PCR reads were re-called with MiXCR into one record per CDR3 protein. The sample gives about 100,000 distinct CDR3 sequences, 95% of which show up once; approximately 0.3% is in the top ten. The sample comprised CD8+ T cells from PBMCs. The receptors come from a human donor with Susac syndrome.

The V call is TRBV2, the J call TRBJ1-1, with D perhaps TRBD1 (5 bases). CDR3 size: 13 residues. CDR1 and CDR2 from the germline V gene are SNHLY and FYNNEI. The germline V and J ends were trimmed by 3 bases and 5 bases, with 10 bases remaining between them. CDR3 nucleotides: TGTGCCAGCAGTGAGACAGCATCAACTGAAGCTTTCTTT. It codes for CASSETASTEAFF.

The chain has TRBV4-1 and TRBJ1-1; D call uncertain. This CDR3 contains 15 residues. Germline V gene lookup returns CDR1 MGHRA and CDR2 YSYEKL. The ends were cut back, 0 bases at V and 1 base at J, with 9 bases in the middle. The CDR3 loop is CASSQDQRGNTEAFF. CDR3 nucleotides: TGCGCCAGCAGCCAAGATCAGCGGGGGAACACTGAAGCTTTCTTT.

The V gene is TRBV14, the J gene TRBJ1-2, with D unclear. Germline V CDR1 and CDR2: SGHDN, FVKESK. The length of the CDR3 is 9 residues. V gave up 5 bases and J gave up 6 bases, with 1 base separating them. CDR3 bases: TGTGCCAGCAGCGATGGCTACACCTTC. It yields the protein CASSDGYTF. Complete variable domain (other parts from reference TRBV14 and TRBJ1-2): EAGVTQFPSHSVIEKGQTVTLRCDPISGHDNLYWYRRVMGKEIKFLLHFVKESKQDESGMPNNRFLAERTGGTYSTLKVQPAELEDSGVYFCASSDGYTFGSGTRLTVV.

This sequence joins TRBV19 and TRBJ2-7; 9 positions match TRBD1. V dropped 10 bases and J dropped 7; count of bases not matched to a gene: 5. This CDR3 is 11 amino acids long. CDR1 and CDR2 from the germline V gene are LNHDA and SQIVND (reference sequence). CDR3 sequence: CATGQGREQYF. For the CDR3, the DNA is TGTGCCACGGGACAGGGACGGGAGCAGTACTTC.

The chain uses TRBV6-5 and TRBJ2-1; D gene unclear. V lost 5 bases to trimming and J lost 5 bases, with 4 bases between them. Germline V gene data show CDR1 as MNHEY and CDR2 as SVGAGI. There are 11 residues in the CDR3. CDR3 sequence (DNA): TGTGCCAGCAGTCTCCACAATGAGCAGTTCTTC. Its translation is CASSLHNEQFF.

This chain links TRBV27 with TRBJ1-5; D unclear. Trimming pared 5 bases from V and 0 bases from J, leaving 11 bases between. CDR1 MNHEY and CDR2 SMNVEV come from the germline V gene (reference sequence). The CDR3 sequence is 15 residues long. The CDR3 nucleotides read TGTGCCAGCAGTCCTTCGGGTTATAGCAATCAGCCCCAGCATTTT. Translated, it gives CASSPSGYSNQPQHF.

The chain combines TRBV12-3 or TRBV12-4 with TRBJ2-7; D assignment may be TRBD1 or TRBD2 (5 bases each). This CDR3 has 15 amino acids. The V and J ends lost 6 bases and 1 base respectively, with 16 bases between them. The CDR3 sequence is CASRPRGAGSYEQYF. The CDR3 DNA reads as TGTGCCAGCAGACCTCGTGGGGCGGGTTCCTACGAGCAGTACTTC.

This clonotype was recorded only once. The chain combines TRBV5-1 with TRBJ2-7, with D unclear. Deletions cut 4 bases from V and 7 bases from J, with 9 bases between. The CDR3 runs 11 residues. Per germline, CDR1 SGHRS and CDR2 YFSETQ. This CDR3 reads CASSLGLEQYF. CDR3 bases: TGCGCCAGCAGCCTCGGCCTGGAGCAGTACTTC. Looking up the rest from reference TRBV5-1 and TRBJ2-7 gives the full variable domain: KAGVTQTPRYLIKTRGQQVTLSCSPISGHRSVSWYQQTPGQGLQFLFEYFSETQRNKGNFPGRFSGRQFSNSRSEMNVSTLELGDSALYLCASSLGLEQYFGPGTRLTVT.

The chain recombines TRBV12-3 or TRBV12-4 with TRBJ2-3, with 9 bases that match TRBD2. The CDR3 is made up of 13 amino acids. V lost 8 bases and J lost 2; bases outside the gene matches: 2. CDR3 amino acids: CASSSGDTDTQYF. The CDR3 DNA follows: TGTGCCAGCTCTAGCGGGGACACAGATACGCAGTATTTT.

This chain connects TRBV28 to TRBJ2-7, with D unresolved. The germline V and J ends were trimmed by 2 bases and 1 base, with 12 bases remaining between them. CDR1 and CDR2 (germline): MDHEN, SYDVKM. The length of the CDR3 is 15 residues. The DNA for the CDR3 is TGTGCCAGCAGTTTACGGTCGGCAAGATCCTACGAGCAGTACTTC. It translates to CASSLRSARSYEQYF. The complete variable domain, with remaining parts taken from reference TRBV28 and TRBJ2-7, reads DVKVTQSSRYLVKRTGEKVFLECVQDMDHENMFWYRQDPGLGLRLIYFSYDVKMKEKGDIPEGYSVSREKKERFSLILESASTNQTSMYLCASSLRSARSYEQYFGPGTRLTVT.

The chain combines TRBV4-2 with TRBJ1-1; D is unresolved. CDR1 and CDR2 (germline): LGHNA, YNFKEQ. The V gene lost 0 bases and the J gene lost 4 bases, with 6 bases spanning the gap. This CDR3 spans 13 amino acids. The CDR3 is CASSQDRSTEAFF. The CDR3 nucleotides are TGTGCCAGCAGCCAAGACAGATCCACTGAAGCTTTCTTT.

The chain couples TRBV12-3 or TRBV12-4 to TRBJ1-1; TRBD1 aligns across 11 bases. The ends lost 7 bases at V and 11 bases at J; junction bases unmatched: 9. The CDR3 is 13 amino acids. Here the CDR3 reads CASTPGQGAPAFF. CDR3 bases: TGTGCCAGCACCCCAGGACAGGGGGCTCCCGCTTTCTTT.

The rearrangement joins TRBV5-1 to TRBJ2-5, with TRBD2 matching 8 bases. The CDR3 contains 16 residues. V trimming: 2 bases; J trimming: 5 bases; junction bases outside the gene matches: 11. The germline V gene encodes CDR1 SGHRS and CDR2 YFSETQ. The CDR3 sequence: CASSLGTRGVTETQYF. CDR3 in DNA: TGCGCCAGCAGCTTAGGGACTAGGGGCGTAACTGAGACCCAGTACTTC. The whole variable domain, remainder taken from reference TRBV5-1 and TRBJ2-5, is KAGVTQTPRYLIKTRGQQVTLSCSPISGHRSVSWYQQTPGQGLQFLFEYFSETQRNKGNFPGRFSGRQFSNSRSEMNVSTLELGDSALYLCASSLGTRGVTETQYFGPGTRLLVL.

The CDR3, as DNA: TGCAGCGTGCCGGACAGGGTTGATGGAAACACCATATATTTT. Protein sequence: CSVPDRVDGNTIYF. The chain joins TRBV29-1 to TRBJ1-3, with 8 bases matching TRBD1. Looked up from germline, CDR1 is SQVTM and CDR2 is ANQGSEA. This CDR3 region has 14 residues. J gave up 3 bases and V 6 bases, and 7 bases lay outside the gene matches.

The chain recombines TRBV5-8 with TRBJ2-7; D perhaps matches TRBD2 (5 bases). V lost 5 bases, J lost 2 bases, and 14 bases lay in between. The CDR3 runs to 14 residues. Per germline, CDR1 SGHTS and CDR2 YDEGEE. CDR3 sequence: CASSYREIAYEQYF. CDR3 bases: TGTGCCAGCAGTTATAGGGAGATCGCCTACGAGCAGTACTTC.

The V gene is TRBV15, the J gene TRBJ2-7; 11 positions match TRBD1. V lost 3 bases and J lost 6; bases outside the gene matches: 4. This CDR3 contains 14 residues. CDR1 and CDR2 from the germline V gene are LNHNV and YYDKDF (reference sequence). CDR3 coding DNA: TGTGCCACCAGCAGGGACAGGGGGCTTCGCGAGCAGTACTTC. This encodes CATSRDRGLREQYF.

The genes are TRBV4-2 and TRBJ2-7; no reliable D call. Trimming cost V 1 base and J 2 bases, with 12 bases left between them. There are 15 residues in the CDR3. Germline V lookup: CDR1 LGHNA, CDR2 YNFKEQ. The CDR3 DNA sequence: TGTGCCAGCAGCCAAGGGGCGTCCAACCCCTACGAGCAGTACTTC. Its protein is CASSQGASNPYEQYF.